Below are 30 T cell receptor beta chains sequenced from a single sample in a study of T cell responses to AZD1222 COVID-19 vaccine. The table came from immunoSEQ multiplex PCR; TCRdb's copy has only in-frame clones and leaves some out. The data contain some 100,000 clones, around 90% of them singletons. Source: peripheral blood, taken on day 0 of AZD1222 vaccination. The receptors shown here come from an adult in good health.

The chain carries TRBV3-1 (or the pseudogene TRBV3-2) and TRBJ1-5; no firm D call. The length of the CDR3 is 14 residues. Germline assignment: CDR1 LGHDT and CDR2 YNNKEL (reference sequence). V was shortened by 2 bases and J by 2 bases, with 7 bases between the two germline ends. The CDR3 spells CASSQFTGNQPQHF. The CDR3 nucleotides are TGTGCCAGCAGCCAATTCACGGGCAATCAGCCCCAGCATTTT.

The J gene is TRBJ1-3, the V gene TRBV30; D is ambiguous. The CDR3 contains 15 residues. V was cut by 2 bases and J by 5 bases, with 16 bases left in between. Germline V gene sequence: CDR1 GTSNPN, CDR2 SVGIG (reference sequence). The CDR3 reads CAWSSGPGSRNTIYF. CDR3 nucleotide sequence: TGTGCCTGGAGTTCCGGACCCGGGTCCCGAAACACCATATATTTT. Complete variable domain (other parts from reference TRBV30 and TRBJ1-3): SQTIHQWPATLVQPVGSPLSLECTVEGTSNPNLYWYRQAAGRGLQLLFYSVGIGQISSEVPQNLSASRPQDRQFILSSKKLLLSDSGFYLCAWSSGPGSRNTIYFGEGSWLTVV.

The chain joins TRBV7-3 to TRBJ1-2, with TRBD1 matching over 8 bases. Trimming cost V 5 bases and J 8 bases; bases outside gene matches: 7. CDR1 and CDR2 (germline): SGHTA, FQGTGA. The CDR3 is 13 amino acids. The CDR3, as DNA: TGTGCCAGCAGCCCCAACCCAGGGGGCGGCTACACCTTC. Protein product: CASSPNPGGGYTF.

The genes are TRBV6-6 and TRBJ2-7; 9 bases are a match to TRBD1. Unmatched junction bases numbered 6, after V lost 6 bases and J lost 9 bases. Germline V gives CDR1 MNHNY, CDR2 SVGAGI (reference sequence). The CDR3 consists of 12 residues. The CDR3 coding sequence is TGTGCCAGCAGCCTACAGGGGGCAAGGCAGTACTTC. Protein product: CASSLQGARQYF.

This chain uses TRBV6-5 with TRBJ2-5, with 8 positions matching TRBD1. This CDR3 contains 15 residues. Germline V lookup: CDR1 MNHEY, CDR2 SVGAGI. The V and J ends lost 5 bases and 4 bases, in that order; junction bases with no gene match: 9. The CDR3 loop reads CASSPLATGVETQYF. The CDR3 nucleotides read TGTGCCAGCAGTCCCCTCGCGACAGGGGTAGAGACCCAGTACTTC.

V gene TRBV3-1 (or the pseudogene TRBV3-2) combines with J gene TRBJ2-1; D not certain. This CDR3 comprises 11 residues. Germline CDR1 is LGHDT and CDR2 is YNNKEL (reference sequence). Trimming cost V 3 bases and J 12 bases, with 9 bases left between them. In nucleotides, the CDR3 is TGTGCCAGCAGCCAGCTGCGGCGGCAGTTCTTC. Translated, it gives CASSQLRRQFF.

V usage is TRBV15 and J usage is TRBJ2-3; D uncertain. Germline lookup yields CDR1 LNHNV and CDR2 YYDKDF (reference sequence). The ends were cut back, 0 bases at V and 5 bases at J, with 6 bases in the middle. This CDR3 is 13 amino acids long. The CDR3 loop reads CATSRDPRDTQYF. The CDR3 region has the DNA TGTGCCACCAGCAGAGATCCACGAGATACGCAGTATTTT. Drawing the rest from reference TRBV15 and TRBJ2-3, the complete variable domain is DAMVIQNPRYQVTQFGKPVTLSCSQTLNHNVMYWYQQKSSQAPKLLFHYYDKDFNNEADTPDNFQSRRPNTSFCFLDIRSPGLGDTAMYLCATSRDPRDTQYFGPGTRLTVL.

This chain links TRBV6-5 with TRBJ2-2; possible D gene TRBD2, 5 bases. The V gene's germline CDR1 is MNHEY and CDR2 SVGAGI. V was shortened by 6 bases and J by 10 bases, with 15 bases between the two germline ends. This CDR3 region has 13 residues. The CDR3 DNA sequence: TGTGCCAGCAGCTACGGCGGGCCGGAGGAGCTGTTTTTT. Translating gives CASSYGGPEELFF.

V is TRBV28 and J is TRBJ1-2; tentatively, D is TRBD1 (5 bases). The germline CDR1 and CDR2 sequences are MDHEN and SYDVKM. The V end lost 2 bases, the J end lost 0 bases, and 16 bases lay between the germline ends. CDR3 size: 17 residues. The DNA of the CDR3 is TGTGCCAGCAGTTTACCGGCAGGGACCGCAGCTAACTATGGCTACACCTTC. Amino acid sequence: CASSLPAGTAANYGYTF.

V and J are TRBV7-9 and TRBJ2-7; possible D gene TRBD1, 6 bases. The CDR3 length is 15 residues. V was trimmed by 4 bases and J by 3 bases, leaving 16 bases between them. Germline CDR1 reads SEHNR; CDR2 reads FQNEAQ (reference sequence). CDR3 region: CASSSIMGAYYEQYF. CDR3 bases: TGTGCCAGCAGCTCAATAATGGGGGCTTACTACGAGCAGTACTTC.

This clone was counted a single time. The CDR3 sequence is CASSPRGVSTDTQYF. CDR3 bases: TGTGCCAGCTCACCGAGAGGAGTTAGCACAGATACGCAGTATTTT. The chain carries TRBV18 and TRBJ2-3; D gene unclear. Germline CDR1 is KGHSH and CDR2 is LQKENI. The V and J ends lost 3 bases and 0 bases respectively, with 10 bases between them. The CDR3 runs 15 residues.

The V and J genes are TRBV7-8 and TRBJ1-1; D is unclear. This CDR3 has 14 residues. Germline V gene sequence: CDR1 SGHVS, CDR2 FQNEAQ. V was cut by 1 base and J by 4 bases, with 10 bases left in between. The CDR3 DNA reads as TGTGCCAGCAGCTTAGGCCCAGCCGGCACTGAAGCTTTCTTT. Encoded protein: CASSLGPAGTEAFF.

The gene calls are TRBV19 and TRBJ2-5, with D tentatively TRBD2 (5 bases). V was cut by 7 bases and J by 5 bases, with 17 bases left in between. This CDR3 is built from 14 residues. CDR1 is LNHDA and CDR2 is SQIVND in the germline V gene (reference sequence). The CDR3 DNA reads TGTGCCAGTACCTCACTAGTCTCTCCGGAGACCCAGTACTTC. Translating it yields CASTSLVSPETQYF.

The rearrangement joins TRBV7-2 to TRBJ2-5; 9 nucleotides align to TRBD2. The J segment lost 5 bases and the V segment lost 8 bases, leaving 12 bases of the junction unmatched. The CDR3 runs to 15 residues. Germline loops: CDR1 SGHTA, CDR2 FQGNSA. CDR3 coding DNA: TGTGCCAGCTCCCCTTCGGGCGGGAGGGGCGAGACCCAGTACTTC. This codes for CASSPSGGRGETQYF.

This rearrangement joins TRBV29-1 to TRBJ2-5; D gene ambiguous. V was shortened by 0 bases and J by 5 bases, with 7 bases between the two germline ends. Germline-derived CDR1 and CDR2 are SQVTM and ANQGSEA. This CDR3 region has 12 residues. CDR3 protein: CSVEDLRETQYF. In DNA form, the CDR3 reads TGCAGCGTTGAAGATCTGCGCGAGACCCAGTACTTC.

This chain links TRBV2 with TRBJ2-2, with a possible D match to TRBD1 (6 bases). There are 16 residues in the CDR3. Germline CDR1 SNHLY, CDR2 FYNNEI. The V and J ends lost 4 bases and 1 base respectively, with 13 bases between them. The CDR3 loop reads CASSVSGGENTGELFF. In DNA form, the CDR3 reads TGTGCCAGCAGTGTTAGTGGGGGCGAGAACACCGGGGAGCTGTTTTTT.

The chain uses TRBV4-1 and TRBJ1-1, with TRBD1 matching 11 bases. Unmatched junction bases numbered 3, after V lost 1 base and J lost 5 bases. The CDR3 extends over 15 amino acids. The germline V gene encodes CDR1 MGHRA and CDR2 YSYEKL. CDR3 sequence (DNA): TGCGCCAGCAGCCAAGGGGACAGGGGGGGAACTGAAGCTTTCTTT. Its protein is CASSQGDRGGTEAFF.

This chain links TRBV11-1 with TRBJ2-1; D remains ambiguous. This CDR3 has 15 amino acids. Germline CDR1 reads SGHAT; CDR2 reads FQDESV (reference sequence). V lost 0 bases to trimming and J lost 6 bases, with 12 bases between them. The chain's CDR3 is CASSLAGMGGNEQFF. CDR3 nucleotide sequence: TGTGCCAGCAGCTTAGCGGGTATGGGTGGCAATGAGCAGTTCTTC.

This clone was counted a single time. This chain connects TRBV19 to TRBJ1-2, with D maybe TRBD1 (5 bases). The CDR3 is made up of 16 amino acids. V lost 2 bases and J lost 5, with 18 bases in between. Germline assignment: CDR1 LNHDA and CDR2 SQIVND (reference sequence). The CDR3 region has the DNA TGTGCCAGTAGTATAAAGGGACCTATTTTCGGGTATGGCTACACCTTC. It specifies CASSIKGPIFGYGYTF. Based on the CDR3 plus reference TRBV19 and TRBJ1-2, the full variable domain is DGGITQSPKYLFRKEGQNVTLSCEQNLNHDAMYWYRQDPGQGLRLIYYSQIVNDFQKGDIAEGYSVSREKKESFPLTVTSAQKNPTAFYLCASSIKGPIFGYGYTFGSGTRLTVV.

V gene TRBV5-1 combines with J gene TRBJ1-5, with D tentatively TRBD1 (5 bases). Germline V lookup: CDR1 SGHRS, CDR2 YFSETQ. V lost 0 bases and J lost 1, with 11 bases in between. CDR3 length: 16 amino acids. CDR3 sequence (DNA): TGCGCCAGCAGCTTGGTATCGTACAGGAGCAATCAGCCCCAGCATTTT. Its protein is CASSLVSYRSNQPQHF.

CDR3 nucleotide sequence: TGTGCCTGGAGTCCTATTACAGGGATTGGCGAAAAACTGTTTTTT. This translates into CAWSPITGIGEKLFF. The V and J genes are TRBV30 and TRBJ1-4; maybe TRBD1 (6 bases). Trimming removed 2 bases at V and 8 bases at J, with 18 bases between. The CDR3 consists of 15 residues. Germline V CDR1 and CDR2: GTSNPN, SVGIG (reference sequence).

The gene calls are TRBV27 and TRBJ2-7; D gene ambiguous. V gave up 4 bases and J gave up 0 bases, with 10 bases separating them. The CDR3 totals 14 residues. Per germline, CDR1 MNHEY and CDR2 SMNVEV (reference sequence). In DNA form, the CDR3 reads TGTGCCAGCAGTTCCGGGTCCGGCTCCTACGAGCAGTACTTC. Its translation: CASSSGSGSYEQYF.

A few counts support this clone. The chain combines TRBV2 with TRBJ2-7; TRBD2 matches at 12 bases. The trim removed 6 bases at V and 2 bases at J, leaving 8 bases unmatched. The CDR3 is made up of 16 amino acids. Germline V CDR1 and CDR2: SNHLY, FYNNEI. CDR3 sequence (DNA): TGTGCCAGCAGGGAGACTAGCGGGAGTCAACCCTACGAGCAGTACTTC. It is translated as CASRETSGSQPYEQYF. The full variable domain, its missing parts supplied by reference TRBV2 and TRBJ2-7, is EPEVTQTPSHQVTQMGQEVILRCVPISNHLYFYWYRQILGQKVEFLVSFYNNEISEKSEIFDDQFSVERPDGSNFTLKIRSTKLEDSAMYFCASRETSGSQPYEQYFGPGTRLTVT.

V and J are TRBV7-2 and TRBJ1-4, with D tentatively TRBD1 (5 bases). The germline gives CDR1 SGHTA, CDR2 FQGNSA. This CDR3 region has 15 residues. The ends were cut back, 0 bases at V and 8 bases at J, with 13 bases in the middle. The CDR3 sequence is CASSLAPTGAEKLFF. The CDR3 bases are TGTGCCAGCAGCTTAGCCCCGACTGGGGCGGAAAAACTGTTTTTT.

The gene calls are TRBV6-5 and TRBJ1-5, with D unresolved. The germline V and J ends were trimmed by 3 bases and 3 bases, with 6 bases remaining between them. The CDR3 is 13 residues long. CDR1 is MNHEY, CDR2 SVGAGI, per germline. The CDR3 DNA sequence: TGTGCCAGCAGTTATGACAACAATCAGCCCCAGCATTTT. Protein: CASSYDNNQPQHF.

The rearrangement uses TRBV28 and TRBJ1-2, with D perhaps matching TRBD1 (6 bases). The ends were cut back, 6 bases at V and 5 bases at J, with 10 bases in the middle. The CDR3 is 12 amino acids. Germline loops: CDR1 MDHEN, CDR2 SYDVKM. The CDR3 DNA follows: TGTGCCAGCAGACTGGGGGCTTATGGCTACACCTTC. Translating it yields CASRLGAYGYTF.

V gene TRBV29-1 combines with J gene TRBJ1-1; no firm D call. Trimming removed 7 bases at V and 4 bases at J, with 16 bases between. Germline V CDR1 and CDR2: SQVTM, ANQGSEA. The CDR3 is 13 residues long. CDR3 loop: CSGWAGSGTEAFF. The DNA of the CDR3 is TGCAGCGGCTGGGCTGGGAGTGGCACTGAAGCTTTCTTT.

This clone was seen only once. The J gene is TRBJ1-2, the V gene TRBV28; D possibly corresponds to TRBD1 (5 bases). The CDR3 has 13 amino acids. The V end was cut by 4 bases, the J end by 4 bases, with 10 bases between. The V gene's germline CDR1 is MDHEN and CDR2 SYDVKM. CDR3 in amino acids: CASSSPTGYGYTF. In DNA form, the CDR3 reads TGTGCCAGCAGTTCACCTACAGGCTATGGCTACACCTTC.

The rearrangement links TRBV30 to TRBJ2-7, with 11 nucleotides matching TRBD2. After removal of 2 bases from V and 4 bases from J, the junction contained 10 bases not matched to a gene. This CDR3 is 16 amino acids long. The germline gives CDR1 GTSNPN, CDR2 SVGIG (reference sequence). CDR3: CAWSLAGGPGQYEQYF. The DNA of the CDR3 is TGTGCCTGGAGTTTAGCGGGAGGGCCGGGTCAGTACGAGCAGTACTTC.

In its sample, this clone was seen a few times. J is TRBJ1-5 and V is TRBV11-2; no clear D gene. The length of the CDR3 is 15 residues. V was cut by 3 bases and J by 0 bases, with 9 bases left in between. Germline loops: CDR1 SGHAT, CDR2 FQNNGV. This CDR3 reads CASSFGGFSNQPQHF. The CDR3 bases are TGTGCCAGCAGCTTTGGTGGGTTTAGCAATCAGCCCCAGCATTTT.